This T cell receptor (beta chain) was identified in a study of T cell responses to AZD1222 COVID-19 vaccine. Study overall: The study pooled second doses at about 4 or about 12 weeks.

As for this clone: The antigen is not known.

General study findings and limits: Close to half of spike-specific TCRs reportedly recognize unmutated variant regions.

Profiled with immunoSEQ multiplex PCR; TCRdb holds only in-frame clones, not every one. This table has over 110,000 clones, approximately 92% appearing once. Germline CDR1 MNHNY, CDR2 SVGAGI (reference sequence). CDR3 size: 14 residues. The V segment lost 7 bases and the J segment 2 bases; nucleotides outside the gene matches: 5. This clonotype originated in an adult in good health. Sequences were derived from peripheral blood, sampled on day 0 of AZD1222 vaccination. The chain carries TRBV6-6 and TRBJ2-3; TRBD2 agrees at 8 bases. The CDR3 is CASTTGGITDTQYF. In nucleotides, the CDR3 is TGTGCCAGCACCACGGGGGGGATCACAGATACGCAGTATTTT.